The 4 T cell receptor beta chains below were found in one sample sequenced in a study of cytomegalovirus exposure and HLA in healthy donors. The PCR had 60 Vbeta and 13 Jbeta primers. TCRdb's table, derived via immunoSEQ multiplex PCR, lists solely in-frame clones and lacks some. The sample yields about 190,000 clones, about 69% seen once. Sequencing was done on a sample of PBMCs. These receptors were obtained from a man younger than 45 in good health and CMV-seropositive.

V and J are TRBV19 and TRBJ2-3, with no clear D. Between the trimmed V and J ends, which lost 4 bases and 1 base, there was a span of 18 bases. Germline V CDR1 and CDR2: LNHDA, SQIVND (reference sequence). The CDR3 sequence is 17 residues long. Written as DNA, the CDR3 is TGTGCCAGTAGTAGTGGGTTGGGCCCTTATCGCACAGATACGCAGTATTTT. Translated, it gives CASSSGLGPYRTDTQYF.

The chain carries TRBV5-1 and TRBJ2-5, with 7 positions matching TRBD2. The CDR3 runs 14 residues. Germline CDR1 SGHRS, CDR2 YFSETQ. Losses at the gene ends were 3 bases for V and 11 bases for J; bases not matched to a gene: 13. The CDR3: CASSSASGGLEQYF. The CDR3 region has the DNA TGCGCCAGCAGCTCGGCTAGCGGTGGCTTGGAGCAGTACTTC.

This clone was observed once. The CDR3 sequence is CASSPFPGTVPNQPQHF. In DNA, the CDR3 is TGCGCCAGCAGCCCGTTCCCCGGGACAGTTCCCAATCAGCCCCAGCATTTT. The chain employs TRBV4-1 and TRBJ1-5; 7 bases align to TRBD1. The CDR3 runs 17 residues. Germline-derived CDR1 and CDR2 are MGHRA and YSYEKL. The junction had 12 bases not matched to a gene; V was cut back by 4 bases and J by 3 bases.

This chain's CDR3 is CASSTPQGLSYNEQFF. The CDR3 nucleotides read TGTGCCAGTAGTACCCCTCAGGGACTATCCTACAATGAGCAGTTCTTC. This chain uses TRBV19 with TRBJ2-1, with 7 bases that match TRBD2. The CDR3 totals 16 residues. The germline V gene has CDR1 LNHDA and CDR2 SQIVND (reference sequence). V lost 4 bases to trimming and J lost 1 base; unmatched junction nucleotides: 7.